These 29 T cell receptor beta chains originate from one sample sequenced in a study of cytomegalovirus exposure and HLA in healthy donors. This PCR relied on a set of 60 Vbeta primers and 13 Jbeta primers. Libraries were prepared by immunoSEQ multiplex PCR; TCRdb keeps only in-frame clonotypes and omits some of them. In the table there are approximately 190,000 clones, 65% to 85% of which are singletons. The sample consisted of PBMCs. Source of these receptors: a man between 35 and 55 years old in good health and CMV-seropositive.

In the case of this clone: A read error may produce the germline difference seen at one junction end. The chain couples TRBV5-6 to TRBJ2-4, with 8 bases that match TRBD1. The CDR3 covers 15 residues. Germline V gene sequence: CDR1 SGHDT, CDR2 YYEEEE. The chain's CDR3 is CASSLAGQDKNSQYF. Written as DNA, the CDR3 is TGTGCCAGCAGCTTGGCGGGACAGGACAAAAACAGTCAGTACTTC.

The J gene is TRBJ2-2, the V gene TRBV27; 7 bases are a match to TRBD2. Unmatched junction bases numbered 10, after V lost 6 bases and J lost 0 bases. Germline CDR1 MNHEY, CDR2 SMNVEV (reference sequence). There are 17 residues in the CDR3. The CDR3 loop is CASRRYRLAANTGELFF. In DNA form, the CDR3 reads TGTGCCAGCAGACGATATAGACTAGCAGCGAACACCGGGGAGCTGTTTTTT.

The chain is built from TRBV27 and TRBJ1-5; D may be TRBD1 (6 bases). CDR3 length: 17 amino acids. Looked up from germline, CDR1 is MNHEY and CDR2 is SMNVEV (reference sequence). V was pared by 6 bases and J by 0 bases, with 18 bases between. This CDR3 is CASRLDSSAYSNQPQHF. The CDR3 nucleotides are TGTGCCAGCAGGTTGGACAGCTCAGCCTATAGCAATCAGCCCCAGCATTTT.

The chain carries TRBV29-1 and TRBJ1-1; TRBD1 matches at 8 bases. Germline V gives CDR1 SQVTM, CDR2 ANQGSEA. The CDR3 spans 17 residues. After removal of 3 bases from V and 1 base from J, the junction contained 13 bases not matched to a gene. The CDR3 spells CSVDRQGLIEGNTEAFF. Written as DNA, the CDR3 is TGCAGCGTTGACCGACAGGGGCTGATAGAGGGGAACACTGAAGCTTTCTTT.

The rearrangement links TRBV6-4 to TRBJ1-2; 11 positions match TRBD1. The CDR3 loop spans 19 amino acids. Trimming at V came to 5 bases and at J to 8 bases, leaving 22 bases not matched to a gene. Looked up from germline, CDR1 is MRHNA and CDR2 is SNTAGT. The chain's CDR3 is CASSRTGQGAGVTIGGYTF. CDR3 DNA: TGTGCCAGCAGTCGAACCGGACAGGGGGCAGGGGTAACGATTGGCGGCTACACCTTC.

The genes are TRBV10-3 and TRBJ1-1, with D maybe TRBD1 (6 bases). The CDR3 contains 15 residues. Deletions cut 6 bases from V and 3 bases from J, with 17 bases between. The germline V gene has CDR1 ENHRY and CDR2 SYGVKD. CDR3 nucleotide sequence: TGTGCCATCAGAGCGAGGACAGAGAAGGACACTGAAGCTTTCTTT. Translation: CAIRARTEKDTEAFF.

The V call is TRBV18, the J call TRBJ2-3, with D hard to call. The V and J ends lost 6 bases and 1 base respectively, with 11 bases between them. CDR1 is KGHSH, CDR2 LQKENI, per germline. This CDR3 has 14 amino acids. This chain's CDR3 is CASSDSSRTDTQYF. In DNA, the CDR3 is TGTGCCAGCTCGGATAGTAGCCGCACAGATACGCAGTATTTT.

Remarks on this clone: At one of its ends the junction is not consistent with the germline gene, which may arise from a read error. The J gene is TRBJ2-5, the V gene TRBV29-1; 11 bases match TRBD1. Per germline, CDR1 SQVTM and CDR2 ANQGSEA. The CDR3 has 15 amino acids. The CDR3, as DNA: TGCAGCGCTGAAGGACAGGGGGCTGGACAAGAGACCCAGTACTTC. It codes for CSAEGQGAGQETQYF.

The chain has TRBV7-6 and TRBJ2-1, with D perhaps matching TRBD1 (5 bases). Germline lookup yields CDR1 SGHVS and CDR2 FNYEAQ. This CDR3 contains 16 residues. The germline V and J ends were trimmed by 5 bases and 0 bases, with 14 bases remaining between them. The CDR3 protein is CASSTRTSSSYNEQFF. CDR3 in DNA: TGTGCCAGCAGCACCCGGACATCGAGCTCCTACAATGAGCAGTTCTTC. Combining the CDR3 with reference TRBV7-6 and TRBJ2-1 gives the whole variable domain GAGVSQSPRYKVTKRGQDVALRCDPISGHVSLYWYRQALGQGPEFLTYFNYEAQQDKSGLPNDRFSAERPEGSISTLTIQRTEQRDSAMYRCASSTRTSSSYNEQFFGPGTRLTVL.

This chain uses TRBV29-1 with TRBJ1-2; the D is unclear. The germline CDR1 and CDR2 sequences are SQVTM and ANQGSEA. The CDR3 consists of 11 residues. The germline V and J ends were trimmed by 3 bases and 4 bases, with 6 bases remaining between them. The CDR3 region is CSVDVSYGYTF. As DNA, the CDR3 is TGCAGCGTTGATGTCAGCTATGGCTACACCTTC.

As to this clone: One junction end does not reproduce the germline sequence, and a read error may be involved. The chain combines TRBV14 with TRBJ2-4; no definite D call. Germline loops: CDR1 SGHDN, CDR2 FVKESK. This CDR3 is 13 amino acids long. Here the CDR3 reads CASSPGRKNSQYF. In nucleotides, the CDR3 is TGTGCCAGCAGCCCTGGCAGGAAAAACAGTCAGTACTTC.

The chain carries TRBV29-1 and TRBJ2-7, with TRBD1 matching 7 bases. V was pared by 7 bases and J by 5 bases, with 11 bases of the junction left unmatched. CDR1 is SQVTM and CDR2 is ANQGSEA in the germline V gene. This CDR3 spans 13 amino acids. CDR3 DNA: TGCAGCGAAAATAAAGACAGGGAGCACGAGCAGTACTTC. The encoded protein is CSENKDREHEQYF.

This clone appeared a single time. This sample also contains other DNA sequences that code for the same CDR3. The CDR3 nucleotides read TGCGCCAGCAGCTTGAGACAGGGGTACGAGCAGTACTTC. Protein sequence: CASSLRQGYEQYF. This chain links TRBV5-1 with TRBJ2-7; 8 bases align to TRBD1. Germline V gene sequence: CDR1 SGHRS, CDR2 YFSETQ. V dropped 1 base and J dropped 4; count of bases not matched to a gene: 1. This CDR3 has 13 amino acids.

The chain uses TRBV7-2 and TRBJ2-1; 14 bases map to TRBD2. V lost 2 bases and J lost 3; bases outside the gene matches: 9. This CDR3 region has 19 residues. Germline values: CDR1 SGHTA, CDR2 FQGNSA. The CDR3 reads CASSLSPGLAGGYYNEQFF. CDR3 nucleotides: TGTGCCAGCAGCTTAAGCCCTGGACTAGCGGGAGGATACTACAATGAGCAGTTCTTC.

This clone has a handful of counts. Other DNA sequences in this sample translate to the same CDR3. V gene TRBV6-5 combines with J gene TRBJ1-1, with TRBD1 matching over 7 bases. The V and J ends lost 5 bases and 1 base, in that order; junction bases with no gene match: 4. CDR1 and CDR2 from the germline V gene are MNHEY and SVGAGI. The CDR3 is 14 residues long. Here the CDR3 DNA reads TGTGCCAGCAGTCCGGGACAGAAGAACACTGAAGCTTTCTTT. Its protein is CASSPGQKNTEAFF.

The rearrangement links TRBV5-1 to TRBJ2-3, with a possible D match to TRBD2 (5 bases). The germline V and J ends were trimmed by 3 bases and 1 base, with 6 bases remaining between them. CDR3 length equals 13 residues. CDR1 and CDR2 from the germline V gene are SGHRS and YFSETQ. CDR3 nucleotide sequence: TGCGCCAGCAGCTCCGGGGGCACAGATACGCAGTATTTT. This gives the protein CASSSGGTDTQYF.

The J gene is TRBJ2-7, the V gene TRBV6-1; D is undetermined. Germline CDR1 is MNHNS and CDR2 is SASEGT. Trimming stripped 2 bases from V and 0 bases from J, with 11 bases between. CDR3 size: 15 residues. CDR3 DNA: TGTGCCAGCAGTGAATACGGCGGTAGCTCCTACGAGCAGTACTTC. This encodes CASSEYGGSSYEQYF.

This chain uses TRBV9 with TRBJ2-2; 10 bases align to TRBD1. The CDR3 length is 17 residues. Trimming removed 0 bases from V and 5 bases from J; junction bases left unmatched: 7. The germline V gene has CDR1 SGDLS and CDR2 YYNGEE. CDR3 in amino acids: CASSVGPGQGTTGELFF. DNA for the CDR3: TGTGCCAGCAGCGTAGGTCCGGGACAGGGGACGACCGGGGAGCTGTTTTTT.

This clone was counted once. A read error may produce the germline difference seen at one junction end. The chain couples TRBV29-1 to TRBJ2-6; the match to TRBD1 covers 10 bases. The CDR3 runs to 16 residues. Looked up from germline, CDR1 is SQVTM and CDR2 is ANQGSEA. CDR3 sequence: CSVGTGVSSGANGLTF. For the CDR3, the DNA is TGCAGCGTAGGGACAGGGGTATCCTCTGGGGCCAACGGCCTGACTTTC.

The genes are TRBV4-1 and TRBJ2-5; 8 bases align to TRBD2. Trimming removed 3 bases from V and 5 bases from J; junction bases left unmatched: 5. This CDR3 spans 14 amino acids. Germline V gene data show CDR1 as MGHRA and CDR2 as YSYEKL. The CDR3, as DNA: TGCGCCAGCAGCCACGGCGGGGGGAGGGAGACCCAGTACTTC. Protein: CASSHGGGRETQYF.

This clone was counted only a few times. This chain joins TRBV30 and TRBJ2-7; D perhaps matches TRBD2 (6 bases). The CDR3 is made up of 16 amino acids. The germline CDR1 and CDR2 sequences are GTSNPN and SVGIG (reference sequence). Trimming left V 1 base short and J 5 bases short, with 21 bases between. This CDR3 reads CAWSAWGRNHGDEQYF. CDR3 nucleotides: TGTGCCTGGAGTGCTTGGGGGAGGAATCACGGGGACGAGCAGTACTTC. Full variable domain (remainder filled in from reference TRBV30 and TRBJ2-7): SQTIHQWPATLVQPVGSPLSLECTVEGTSNPNLYWYRQAAGRGLQLLFYSVGIGQISSEVPQNLSASRPQDRQFILSSKKLLLSDSGFYLCAWSAWGRNHGDEQYFGPGTRLTVT.

In DNA form, the CDR3 reads TGTGCCAGCAGCAATCCAGGGGGCGACCAGCCCCAGCATTTT. The encoded protein is CASSNPGGDQPQHF. The rearrangement joins TRBV7-9 to TRBJ1-5, with 8 bases aligning to TRBD1. V lost 5 bases to trimming and J lost 7 bases; unmatched junction nucleotides: 7. CDR1 SEHNR and CDR2 FQNEAQ come from the germline V gene (reference sequence). This CDR3 spans 14 amino acids.

The chain couples TRBV7-2 to TRBJ2-5; 7 bases agree with TRBD2. J lost 5 bases, V lost 5 bases, and 8 bases had no gene match. Germline V gives CDR1 SGHTA, CDR2 FQGNSA. The CDR3 consists of 14 residues. The CDR3, as DNA: TGTGCCAGCAGCCCGCGAAGGGGAGGGGAGACCCAGTACTTC. Protein product: CASSPRRGGETQYF.

CDR3: CASSSTGWETQYF. The CDR3 DNA reads as TGTGCCAGCAGTTCCACAGGGTGGGAGACCCAGTACTTC. This chain connects TRBV28 to TRBJ2-5; perhaps TRBD1 as D (6 bases). V was pared by 4 bases and J by 5 bases, with 11 bases between. CDR3 length equals 13 residues. Germline CDR1 MDHEN, CDR2 SYDVKM.

This clone has a single count. CDR3 protein: CAWDKLAGAGETQYF. DNA for the CDR3: TGTGCCTGGGACAAGTTAGCGGGAGCGGGGGAGACCCAGTACTTC. The V and J genes are TRBV30 and TRBJ2-5, with 9 bases lining up with TRBD2. CDR1 GTSNPN and CDR2 SVGIG come from the germline V gene (reference sequence). J was trimmed by 5 bases and V by 5 bases; bases with no gene match: 12. CDR3 length: 15 amino acids.

The chain has TRBV28 and TRBJ2-1; 8 bases map to TRBD1. The CDR3 length is 14 residues. Germline CDR1 is MDHEN and CDR2 is SYDVKM. J was trimmed by 7 bases and V by 1 base; bases with no gene match: 3. The CDR3 sequence: CASSLYQGANEQFF. CDR3 in DNA: TGTGCCAGCAGTTTATACCAGGGGGCGAATGAGCAGTTCTTC. The whole variable domain, remainder taken from reference TRBV28 and TRBJ2-1, is DVKVTQSSRYLVKRTGEKVFLECVQDMDHENMFWYRQDPGLGLRLIYFSYDVKMKEKGDIPEGYSVSREKKERFSLILESASTNQTSMYLCASSLYQGANEQFFGPGTRLTVL.

The chain joins TRBV10-2 to TRBJ1-2; a possible D gene is TRBD1 (5 bases). CDR1 and CDR2 (germline): WSHSY, SAAADI. Trimming left V 7 bases short and J 7 bases short, with 13 bases between. This CDR3 has 12 residues. The CDR3 region has the DNA TGCGCCAGCACTCAGGGTGGTAGTGGCTACACCTTC. It encodes CASTQGGSGYTF.

The rearrangement joins TRBV30 to TRBJ1-2; 8 nucleotides align to TRBD1. V was clipped by 3 bases and J by 6 bases; unmatched bases: 6. Germline V gene lookup returns CDR1 GTSNPN and CDR2 SVGIG (reference sequence). This CDR3 contains 13 residues. This chain's CDR3 is CAWSARQGNGYTF. The DNA of the CDR3 is TGTGCCTGGAGCGCAAGACAGGGGAATGGCTACACCTTC.

V is TRBV7-2 and J is TRBJ2-5; TRBD1 matches 9 bases. This CDR3 comprises 17 residues. From germline, CDR1 is SGHTA and CDR2 FQGNSA. J gave up 4 bases and V 3 bases, and 12 bases lay outside the gene matches. Written as DNA, the CDR3 is TGTGCCAGCAGCTTCTCCGGACAGGGGAGTAGTGGAGAGACCCAGTACTTC. Amino acid sequence: CASSFSGQGSSGETQYF. Looking up the rest from reference TRBV7-2 and TRBJ2-5 gives the full variable domain: GAGVSQSPSNKVTEKGKDVELRCDPISGHTALYWYRQSLGQGLEFLIYFQGNSAPDKSGLPSDRFSAERTGGSVSTLTIQRTQQEDSAVYLCASSFSGQGSSGETQYFGPGTRLLVL.